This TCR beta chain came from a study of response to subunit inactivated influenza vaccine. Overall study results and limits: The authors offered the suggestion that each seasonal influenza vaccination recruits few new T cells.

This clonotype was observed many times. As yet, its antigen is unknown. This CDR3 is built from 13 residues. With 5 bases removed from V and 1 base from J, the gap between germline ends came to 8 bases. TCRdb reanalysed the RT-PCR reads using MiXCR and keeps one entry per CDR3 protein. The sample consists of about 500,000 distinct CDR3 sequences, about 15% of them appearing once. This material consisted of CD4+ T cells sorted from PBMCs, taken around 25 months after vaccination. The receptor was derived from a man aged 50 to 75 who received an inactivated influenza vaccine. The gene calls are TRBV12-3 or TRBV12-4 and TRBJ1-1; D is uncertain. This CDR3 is CASSLTANTEAFF. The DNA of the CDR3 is TGTGCCAGCAGTCTGACGGCGAACACTGAAGCTTTCTTT.